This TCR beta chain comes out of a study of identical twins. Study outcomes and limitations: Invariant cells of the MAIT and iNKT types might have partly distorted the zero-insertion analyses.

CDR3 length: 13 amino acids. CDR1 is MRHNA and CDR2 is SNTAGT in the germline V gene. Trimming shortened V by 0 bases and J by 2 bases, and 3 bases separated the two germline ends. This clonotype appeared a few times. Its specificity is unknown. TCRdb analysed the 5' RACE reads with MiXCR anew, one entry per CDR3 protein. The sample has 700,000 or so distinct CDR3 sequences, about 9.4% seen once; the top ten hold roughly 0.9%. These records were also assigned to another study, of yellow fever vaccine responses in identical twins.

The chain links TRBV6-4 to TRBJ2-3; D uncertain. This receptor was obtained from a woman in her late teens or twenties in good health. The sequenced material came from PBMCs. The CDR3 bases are TGTGCCAGCAGTGACTCGGCCACAGATACGCAGTATTTT. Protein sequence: CASSDSATDTQYF.